These 14 T cell receptor beta chains were all obtained from the same sample, sequenced in a study of shared clonotypes between healthy human individuals. TCRdb's table, derived via immunoSEQ multiplex PCR, lists solely in-frame clones and lacks some. Found here are about 2.4 million clones, just over 90% of them singletons; the top ten hold about 0.13%. The sequencing sample was made of naive CD4+ T cells sorted from blood. Subset: CD45RA+ positively selected. The receptors come from a young man in good health.

The chain links TRBV11-3 to TRBJ1-1; 7 bases match TRBD1. From germline, CDR1 is SGHNT and CDR2 YENEEA. J gave up 4 bases and V 6 bases, and 8 bases lay outside the gene matches. This CDR3 spans 14 amino acids. The CDR3 bases are TGTGCCAGCAGTCGACAGGGAGAGGTCACTGAAGCTTTCTTT. Protein: CASSRQGEVTEAFF.

The V and J genes are TRBV28 and TRBJ1-2; possible D gene TRBD1, 6 bases. The CDR3 runs to 15 residues. The V gene lost 6 bases and the J gene lost 2 bases, with 16 bases spanning the gap. The germline V gene has CDR1 MDHEN and CDR2 SYDVKM. CDR3 DNA sequence: TGTGCCAGCAGAAAACTTAGGCAGGGGAACTATGGCTACACCTTC. Amino acids: CASRKLRQGNYGYTF.

CDR3 nucleotide sequence: TGTGCCAGCAGGGGACTGACAGGGACTGGAAACACCATATATTTT. Translating it yields CASRGLTGTGNTIYF. The chain has TRBV5-6 and TRBJ1-3; 7 nucleotides match TRBD1. Germline V CDR1 and CDR2: SGHDT, YYEEEE. V lost 5 bases, J lost 2 bases, and 7 bases stayed unmatched. This CDR3 spans 15 amino acids.

This rearrangement joins TRBV6-1 to TRBJ1-2, with D possibly TRBD1 on 5 matching bases. The ends were cut back, 6 bases at V and 2 bases at J, with 10 bases in the middle. CDR1 is MNHNS, CDR2 SASEGT, per germline. The CDR3 has 13 residues. In DNA form, the CDR3 reads TGTGCCAGCAGAAGGGACGGGAACTATGGCTACACCTTC. Translating gives CASRRDGNYGYTF.

The CDR3 is CASSLAARGNSNQPQHF. The CDR3 DNA follows: TGTGCCAGCAGCTTGGCCGCGAGGGGAAATAGCAATCAGCCCCAGCATTTT. The chain carries TRBV5-6 and TRBJ1-5, with D tentatively TRBD1 (5 bases). Trimming removed 0 bases at V and 0 bases at J, with 13 bases between. This CDR3 contains 17 residues. Germline loops: CDR1 SGHDT, CDR2 YYEEEE.

This chain connects TRBV30 to TRBJ2-2; TRBD2 is a possible D gene (5 bases). This CDR3 spans 13 amino acids. Germline V gene data show CDR1 as GTSNPN and CDR2 as SVGIG (reference sequence). With 5 bases removed from V and 1 base from J, the gap between germline ends came to 8 bases. CDR3 protein: CAWDYRNTGELFF. The CDR3 DNA reads TGTGCCTGGGACTACCGGAACACCGGGGAGCTGTTTTTT.

As to this clone: The sample holds other DNA sequences that translate to the same CDR3. V usage is TRBV9 and J usage is TRBJ2-2; TRBD2 matches 7 bases. The V gene end was trimmed by 0 bases and the J gene end by 0 bases; junction bases not matched to a gene: 2. Germline CDR1 reads SGDLS; CDR2 reads YYNGEE. The CDR3 extends over 16 amino acids. The CDR3 spells CASSVGAGANTGELFF. The CDR3, as DNA: TGTGCCAGCAGCGTAGGTGCGGGGGCGAACACCGGGGAGCTGTTTTTT.

This clone was counted a single time. The sample carries other DNA sequences with the same CDR3. The chain joins TRBV29-1 to TRBJ2-5, with unresolved D. The CDR3 contains 10 residues. Germline V gene lookup returns CDR1 SQVTM and CDR2 ANQGSEA. The germline V and J ends were trimmed by 5 bases and 5 bases, with 6 bases remaining between them. CDR3 sequence: CSVSQETQYF. The CDR3 DNA is TGCAGCGTTTCCCAGGAGACCCAGTACTTC.

The V and J genes are TRBV4-1 and TRBJ2-6; 7 positions match TRBD1. Germline trimming cut 3 bases from V and 0 bases from J; bases unmatched to any gene: 8. From germline, CDR1 is MGHRA and CDR2 YSYEKL. The CDR3 runs 18 residues. For the CDR3, the DNA is TGCGCCAGCAGCCAGCAGGGGGTCACACCCTCTGGGGCCAACGTCCTGACTTTC. Residues: CASSQQGVTPSGANVLTF.

The V and J genes are TRBV5-1 and TRBJ2-5; possibly TRBD1 for D (6 bases). Trimming removed 0 bases from V and 3 bases from J, with 15 bases in between. The length of the CDR3 is 16 residues. Per germline, CDR1 SGHRS and CDR2 YFSETQ. CDR3 in DNA: TGCGCCAGCAGCTTGGGAGGGCTAGGGGGAGAAGAGACCCAGTACTTC. This translates into CASSLGGLGGEETQYF.

The chain couples TRBV5-6 to TRBJ2-7; D gene uncertain. Germline values: CDR1 SGHDT, CDR2 YYEEEE. The CDR3 length is 15 residues. V was cut by 0 bases and J by 3 bases, with 13 bases left in between. The DNA for the CDR3 is TGTGCCAGCAGCTTGGGGCACAGTATCCTCTACGAGCAGTACTTC. Its translation is CASSLGHSILYEQYF.

The CDR3 is CASTWADREAYEQYF. The CDR3 DNA follows: TGTGCCAGCACCTGGGCCGACAGGGAGGCGTACGAGCAGTACTTC. The chain carries TRBV28 and TRBJ2-5, with D perhaps matching TRBD1 (7 bases). With the DNA end fitting TRBJ2-7 better, the J assignment may be wrong. Looked up from germline, CDR1 is MDHEN and CDR2 is SYDVKM. The CDR3 is made up of 15 amino acids.

The chain recombines TRBV7-5 with TRBJ2-3; the table's D call, TRBD2, was not checked against the DNA. TRBV7-5 is a listed pseudogene. CDR3 size: 16 residues. The CDR3 region has the DNA TGTGCCAGAAGCCCACTAGCGGGGGTGTGTACAGATACGCAGTATTTT. This encodes CARSPLAGVCTDTQYF.

For this clone: Other DNA sequences in the same sample also yield this CDR3. The V gene is TRBV4-3, the J gene TRBJ2-7; 7 bases match TRBD1. This CDR3 has 14 amino acids. Germline values: CDR1 LGHNA, CDR2 YSLEER. Trimming cost V 0 bases and J 2 bases; bases outside gene matches: 1. Here the CDR3 DNA reads TGCGCCAGCAGCCAAGAGAGGGGGCCCTACGAGCAGTACTTC. This gives the protein CASSQERGPYEQYF.